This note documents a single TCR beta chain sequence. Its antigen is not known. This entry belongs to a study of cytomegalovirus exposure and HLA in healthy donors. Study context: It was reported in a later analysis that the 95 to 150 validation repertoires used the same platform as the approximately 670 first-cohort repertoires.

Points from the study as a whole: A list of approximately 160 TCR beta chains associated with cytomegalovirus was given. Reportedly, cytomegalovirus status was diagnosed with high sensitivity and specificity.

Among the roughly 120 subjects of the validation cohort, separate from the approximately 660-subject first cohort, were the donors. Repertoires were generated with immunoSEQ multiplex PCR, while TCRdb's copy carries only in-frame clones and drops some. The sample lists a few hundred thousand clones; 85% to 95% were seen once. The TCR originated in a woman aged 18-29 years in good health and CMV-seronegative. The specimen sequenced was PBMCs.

CDR3 sequence: CASSLGANQPQHF. The DNA for the CDR3 is TGCGCCAGCTCTCTTGGGGCCAATCAGCCCCAGCATTTT. The V and J genes are TRBV10-2 and TRBJ1-5, with D perhaps TRBD1 (5 bases). Germline-derived CDR1 and CDR2 are WSHSY and SAAADI. Trimming removed 8 bases at V and 3 bases at J, with 11 bases between. The CDR3 consists of 13 residues.